These T cell receptor beta chains were read from a single sample in a study of PD-L1 blockade in urothelial cancer. The repertoire was sequenced with immunoSEQ multiplex PCR; TCRdb's copy has only in-frame clones and lacks some. The sample yields 50,000 or so clones, around 85% seen once. The sequencing used PBMCs, collected around atezolizumab (anti-PD-L1) treatment. The receptors stem from a man in his fifties with urothelial cancer. Both conserved end residues are part of each CDR3. A D gene is named only where the DNA matches it firmly. Size is stated for part of the rows, as once, few or many counts, or as a class when the clone is expanded.

j_gene | d_gene | abundance | v_gene | CDR3nt | CDR3aa
TRBJ1-3 | - | - | TRBV27 | TGTGCCAGCAGTCCCTCCAGCGGCGGGCCTGCTACCATATATTTT | CASSPSSGGPATIYF
TRBJ2-2 | TRBD2 | - | TRBV19 | TGTGCCACCAAGGGACTAGCGCGAAGGACCGGGGAGCTGTTTTTT | CATKGLARRTGELFF
TRBJ2-5 | TRBD1 | - | TRBV18 | TGTGCCAGCTCCAAGGACAGGGCGTACCAAGAGACCCAGTACTTC | CASSKDRAYQETQYF
TRBJ2-5 | TRBD1 | - | TRBV10-3 | TGTGCCATCAGTGAAGGAACAGGGGGGATTGCCCAGTACTTC | CAISEGTGGIAQYF
TRBJ1-2 | TRBD1 | - | TRBV7-9 | TGTGCCAGCAGCTATTACAGGGGGCGCGAGGACTATGGCTACACCTTC | CASSYYRGREDYGYTF
TRBJ2-7 | TRBD1 | once | TRBV6-6 | TGTGCCAGCAGGTCCCGGGACAGCTACGAGCAGTACTTC | CASRSRDSYEQYF
TRBJ1-2 | TRBD1 | - | TRBV29-1 | TGCAGCGTTGAAGCGGGACAGGTTTTTGGCTACACCTTC | CSVEAGQVFGYTF
TRBJ1-2 | TRBD1 | - | TRBV28 | TGTGCCAGCGAGGGGGCGGGCGGCTACACCTTC | CASEGAGGYTF
TRBJ2-3 | - | - | TRBV15 | TGTGCCACCAGCACTGGGACACGGACAGATACGCAGTATTTT | CATSTGTRTDTQYF
TRBJ2-5 | - | - | TRBV5-1 | TGCGCCAGCAGCCCCCGGGACACCCGCCAAGAGACCCAGTACTTC | CASSPRDTRQETQYF
TRBJ2-7 | - | - | TRBV2 | TGTGCCAGCAGTGAAAACAGAGTCGAGCAGTACTTC | CASSENRVEQYF
TRBJ1-3 | - | many | TRBV5-6 | TGTGCCAGCAGCTTGGACCCACTGGGAGGGAACACCATATATTTT | CASSLDPLGGNTIYF
TRBJ2-7 | - | once | TRBV5-5 | TGTGCCAGCAGCTTGAACCAGGACTATTCACTACGCGAGCAGTACTTC | CASSLNQDYSLREQYF
TRBJ2-5 | TRBD2 | - | TRBV4-3 | TGCGCCAGCAGCCATCTCGGACTAGCGAACGGAGAGACCCAGTACTTC | CASSHLGLANGETQYF
TRBJ1-1 | - | - | TRBV4-1 | TGCGCCACCCGGGGTCCGCTAAAAAACACTGAAGCTTTCTTT | CATRGPLKNTEAFF
TRBJ2-3 | TRBD2 | - | TRBV7-3 | TGTGCCAGCAGCTTTCGGGGGGGCACAGATACGCAGTATTTT | CASSFRGGTDTQYF
TRBJ2-2 | TRBD1 | - | TRBV7-9 | TGTGCCAGCAGCTCGGGACAGGGCAACACCGGGGAGCTGTTTTTT | CASSSGQGNTGELFF
TRBJ2-2 | - | - | TRBV2 | TGTGCCAGCAGTGGGCCGGGACAGAACACCGGGGAGCTGTTTTTT | CASSGPGQNTGELFF
TRBJ1-5 | - | once | TRBV30 | TGTGCCTGGAGTGATGGACTAAACCAGCCCCAGCATTTT | CAWSDGLNQPQHF
TRBJ1-1 | - | - | TRBV9 | TGTGCCAGCAGCGTGTCTCCTACGATTGTGAACACTGAAGCTTTCTTT | CASSVSPTIVNTEAFF
TRBJ2-5 | TRBD2 | - | TRBV7-9 | TGTGCCAGCAGCTCCTTAGCAAACCTCCTAGCGGGAGGCCGTGGGGCCCAGTACTTC | CASSSLANLLAGGRGAQYF
TRBJ2-1 | TRBD2 | - | TRBV6-4 | TGTGCCAGCAGTTCGACTAGCGGGGGGAACGATGAGCAGTTCTTC | CASSSTSGGNDEQFF
TRBJ2-1 | - | - | TRBV7-6 | TGTGCCAGCACCCCCTACCCCCGTGGTGAGCAGTTCTTC | CASTPYPRGEQFF
TRBJ1-5 | - | - | TRBV19 | TGTGCCAGTGTGGTCGGAGAATATAGCAATCAGCCCCAGCATTTT | CASVVGEYSNQPQHF
TRBJ2-1 | TRBD1 | - | TRBV10-3 | TGTGCCATCAGTGACCTGGGACAGGGGGGCGGGGAGCAGTTCTTC | CAISDLGQGGGEQFF
TRBJ1-5 | - | - | TRBV19 | TGTGCCAGTAGACCCCCGGGAGGGGGAAGGTATGGTAGTAGCAATCAGCCCCAGCATTTT | CASRPPGGGRYGSSNQPQHF
TRBJ1-1 | TRBD1 | - | TRBV28 | TGTGCCAGCAGTTTATTGGCCGGGACAGACACTGAAGCTTTCTTT | CASSLLAGTDTEAFF
TRBJ1-1 | - | - | TRBV7-2 | TGTGCCAGCAGCCGAGAGGCGAGGGCTGAAGCTTTCTTT | CASSREARAEAFF
TRBJ1-2 | - | - | TRBV5-5 | TGTGCCAGCAGCTGGAACAGGTTTTTAGGCTATGGCTACACCTTC | CASSWNRFLGYGYTF
TRBJ2-3 | TRBD2 | - | TRBV7-3 | TGTGCCAGCAGCTCCGCAGGGACTAGCGGCCGGGATACGCAGTATTTT | CASSSAGTSGRDTQYF
TRBJ2-7 | - | - | TRBV5-1 | TGCGCCAGCAGCTTGAACAGGGCCATTTCCTACGAGCAGTACTTC | CASSLNRAISYEQYF
TRBJ2-1 | TRBD2 | few | TRBV5-1 | TGCGCCAGCACGCCGGGACTAGCGGGAGGGAGACCCACTGGGCGGGTTTCCTACAATGAGCAGTTCTTC | CASTPGLAGGRPTGRVSYNEQFF
TRBJ2-1 | - | - | TRBV4-1 | TGCGCCAGCAGCCACGGACAGATCAATGAGCAGTTCTTC | CASSHGQINEQFF
TRBJ2-3 | - | - | TRBV2 | TGTGCCAGCATGGGGAGTTTTCATGGCGGGTCCTTCACAGATACGCAGTATTTT | CASMGSFHGGSFTDTQYF
TRBJ2-3 | TRBD2 | - | TRBV9 | TGTGCCAGCAGCGTAGTAGCGGGGGGGCCCCCAGATACGCAGTATTTT | CASSVVAGGPPDTQYF
TRBJ1-1 | - | - | TRBV30 | TGTGCCTGGAGTCACAGGAGGGATATCACTGAAGCTTTCTTT | CAWSHRRDITEAFF
TRBJ1-4 | - | - | TRBV11-3 | TGTGCCAGCAGCTTAGGGGGCATTATTGCTAATGAAAAACTGTTTTTT | CASSLGGIIANEKLFF
TRBJ2-1 | TRBD2 | - | TRBV7-3 | TGTGCCAGCAGCATAGCGGGGGCCCCGGGTAATGAGCAGTTCTTC | CASSIAGAPGNEQFF
TRBJ2-5 | TRBD2 | - | TRBV13 | TGTGCCAGCAGCCCGGGACTAGCGGGAGTCGGGGAAGAGACCCAGTACTTC | CASSPGLAGVGEETQYF
TRBJ2-4 | TRBD2 | - | TRBV7-9 | TGTGCCAGCAGCTCCGGGACTAGCGGAGACATTCAGTACTTC | CASSSGTSGDIQYF